Sequencing of this TCR beta chain was carried out in a study of blood T cell repertoires in COVID-19. Study summary: Nucleic acid was either cDNA or gDNA, and it came from T cells, B-cell-depleted T cells, or PBMCs.

Between the trimmed V and J ends, which lost 5 bases and 1 base, there was a span of 15 bases. CDR1 and CDR2 from the germline V gene are SGHRS and YFSETQ. CDR3 length: 15 residues. Only in-frame clones appear in the TCRdb table, and some are missing; sequencing was by immunoSEQ multiplex PCR. The table lists over 10,000 clones, roughly 93% of them singletons. The chain couples TRBV5-1 to TRBJ1-1, with D possibly TRBD1 on 6 matching bases. The clonotype was recovered from a human donor in a cohort sampled during active COVID-19. Input material: peripheral blood. CDR3 in amino acids: CASRTTSGQNTEAFF. The CDR3 bases are TGCGCCAGCAGGACCACTTCGGGACAGAACACTGAAGCTTTCTTT.